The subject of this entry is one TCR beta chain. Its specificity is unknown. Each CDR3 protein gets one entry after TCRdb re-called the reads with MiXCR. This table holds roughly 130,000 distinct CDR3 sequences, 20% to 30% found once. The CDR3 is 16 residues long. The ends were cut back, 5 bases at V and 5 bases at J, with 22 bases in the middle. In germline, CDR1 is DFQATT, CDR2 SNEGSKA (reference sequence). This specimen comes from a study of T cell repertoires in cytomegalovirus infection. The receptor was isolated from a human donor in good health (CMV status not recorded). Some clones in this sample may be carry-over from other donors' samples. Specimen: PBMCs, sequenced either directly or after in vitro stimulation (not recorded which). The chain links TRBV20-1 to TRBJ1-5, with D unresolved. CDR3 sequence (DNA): TGCAGTGCTGAGGACGGTGAGCGATATGGGGATCAGCCCCAGCATTTT. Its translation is CSAEDGERYGDQPQHF.